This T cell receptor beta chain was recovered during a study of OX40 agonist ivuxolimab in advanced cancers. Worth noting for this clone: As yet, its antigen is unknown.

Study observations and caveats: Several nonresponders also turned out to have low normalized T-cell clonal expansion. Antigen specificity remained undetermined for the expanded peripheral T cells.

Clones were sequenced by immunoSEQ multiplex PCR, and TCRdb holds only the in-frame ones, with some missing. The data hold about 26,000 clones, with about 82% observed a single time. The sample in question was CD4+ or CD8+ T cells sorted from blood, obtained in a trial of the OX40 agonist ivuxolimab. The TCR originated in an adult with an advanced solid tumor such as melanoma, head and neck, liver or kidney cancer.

The CDR3 DNA reads TGTGCCAGCAGCTCCTGGGGGTTAGCGGAACACACAGATACGCAGTATTTT. It specifies CASSSWGLAEHTDTQYF. The rearrangement joins TRBV7-9 to TRBJ2-3; D is perhaps TRBD2 (6 bases). The CDR3 spans 17 residues. Germline V gene lookup returns CDR1 SEHNR and CDR2 FQNEAQ (reference sequence). V lost 4 bases to trimming and J lost 2 bases, with 19 bases between them. The entire variable domain, with the rest obtained from reference TRBV7-9 and TRBJ2-3, is as follows: DTGVSQNPRHKITKRGQNVTFRCDPISEHNRLYWYRQTLGQGPEFLTYFQNEAQLEKSRLLSDRFSAERPKGSFSTLEIQRTEQGDSAMYLCASSSWGLAEHTDTQYFGPGTRLTVL.